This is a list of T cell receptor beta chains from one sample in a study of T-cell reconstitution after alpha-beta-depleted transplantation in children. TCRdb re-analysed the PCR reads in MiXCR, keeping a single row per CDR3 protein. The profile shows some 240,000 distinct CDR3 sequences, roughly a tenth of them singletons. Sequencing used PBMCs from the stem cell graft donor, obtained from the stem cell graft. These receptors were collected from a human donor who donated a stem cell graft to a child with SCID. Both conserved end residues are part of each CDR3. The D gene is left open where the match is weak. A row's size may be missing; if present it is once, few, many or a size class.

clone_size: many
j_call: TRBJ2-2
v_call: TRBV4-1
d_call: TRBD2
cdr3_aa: CASSPIAGVTTGELFF
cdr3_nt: TGCGCCAGCAGCCCAATAGCGGGGGTCACCACCGGGGAGCTGTTTTTT

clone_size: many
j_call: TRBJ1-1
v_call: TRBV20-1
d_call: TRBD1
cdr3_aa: CSAVHPTGADTEAFF
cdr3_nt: TGCAGTGCCGTCCACCCTACAGGGGCGGACACTGAAGCTTTCTTT

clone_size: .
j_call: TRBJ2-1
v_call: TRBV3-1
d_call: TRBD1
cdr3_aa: CACTQDYRTGVHNEQFF
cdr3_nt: TGTGCCTGCACCCAAGATTACCGGACAGGGGTTCACAATGAGCAGTTCTTC

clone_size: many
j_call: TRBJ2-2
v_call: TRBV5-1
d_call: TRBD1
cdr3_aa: CASSNEPTGGRTGELFF
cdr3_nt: TGCGCCAGCAGCAATGAACCTACAGGGGGACGGACCGGGGAGCTGTTTTTT

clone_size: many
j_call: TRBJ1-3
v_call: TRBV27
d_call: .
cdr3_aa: CASSLGSPGAGNTIYF
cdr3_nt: TGTGCCAGCAGTTTAGGGTCGCCGGGGGCTGGAAACACCATATATTTT

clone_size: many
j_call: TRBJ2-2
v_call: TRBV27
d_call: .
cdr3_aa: CATDPGGQNTGELFF
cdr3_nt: TGTGCCACCGACCCTGGAGGTCAAAACACCGGGGAGCTGTTTTTT

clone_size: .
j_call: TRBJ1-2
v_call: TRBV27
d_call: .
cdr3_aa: CASSLYQESGYTF
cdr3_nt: TGTGCCAGCAGTTTATACCAGGAAAGTGGCTACACCTTC

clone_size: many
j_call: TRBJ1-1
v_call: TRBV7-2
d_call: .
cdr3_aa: CASSAQRGGYTEAFF
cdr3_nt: TGTGCCAGCAGCGCCCAGAGGGGGGGCTACACTGAAGCTTTCTTT

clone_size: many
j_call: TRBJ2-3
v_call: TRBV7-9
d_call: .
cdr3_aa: CASSLYDGDTQYF
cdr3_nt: TGTGCCAGCAGCTTGTACGACGGGGATACGCAGTATTTT

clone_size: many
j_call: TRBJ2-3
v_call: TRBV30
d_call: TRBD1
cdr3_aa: CAWSGFTTGMNTQYF
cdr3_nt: TGTGCCTGGAGTGGTTTTACGACAGGGATGAATACGCAGTATTTT

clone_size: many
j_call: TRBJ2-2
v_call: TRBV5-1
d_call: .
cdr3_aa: CASSLSGTGELFF
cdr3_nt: TGTGCCAGCAGTTTATCGGGGACCGGGGAGCTGTTTTTT

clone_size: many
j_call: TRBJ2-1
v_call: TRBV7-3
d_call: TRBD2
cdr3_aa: CASGRDSGEYNEQFF
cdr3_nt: TGTGCCAGCGGTCGGGATAGCGGGGAATACAATGAGCAGTTCTTC

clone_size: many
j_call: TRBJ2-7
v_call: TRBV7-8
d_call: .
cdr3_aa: CASSSGPSYEQYF
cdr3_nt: TGTGCCAGCAGCTCAGGGCCCTCCTACGAGCAGTACTTC

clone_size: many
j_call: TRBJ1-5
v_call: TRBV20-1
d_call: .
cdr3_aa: CSARALGIHQPQHF
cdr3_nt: TGCAGTGCTAGAGCGTTAGGAATTCATCAGCCCCAGCATTTT

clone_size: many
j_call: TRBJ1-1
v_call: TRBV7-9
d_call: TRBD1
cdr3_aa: CATGDRSNTEAFF
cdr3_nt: TGTGCCACCGGGGACAGATCTAACACTGAAGCTTTCTTT

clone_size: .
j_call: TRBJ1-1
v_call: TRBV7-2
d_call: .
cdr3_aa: CASSLVWSTGNTEAFF
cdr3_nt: TGTGCCAGCAGCTTAGTCTGGTCAACAGGGAACACTGAAGCTTTCTTT

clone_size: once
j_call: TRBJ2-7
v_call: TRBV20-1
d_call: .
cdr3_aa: CSARPRGSYEQYF
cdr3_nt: TGCAGTGCTAGGCCTCGGGGCTCCTACGAGCAGTACTTC

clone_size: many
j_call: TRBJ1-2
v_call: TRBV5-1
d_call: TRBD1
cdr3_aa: CASSPGTEMSGYTF
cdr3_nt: TGCGCCAGCAGCCCCGGGACAGAGATGAGTGGCTACACCTTC

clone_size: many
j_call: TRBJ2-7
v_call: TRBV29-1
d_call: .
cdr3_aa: CSVQGGVSYEQYF
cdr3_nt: TGCAGCGTGCAGGGGGGGGTCTCCTACGAGCAGTACTTC

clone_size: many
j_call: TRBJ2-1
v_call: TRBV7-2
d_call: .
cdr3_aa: CASSFSRVGNEQFF
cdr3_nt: TGTGCCAGCAGCTTTAGCCGGGTCGGCAATGAGCAGTTCTTC

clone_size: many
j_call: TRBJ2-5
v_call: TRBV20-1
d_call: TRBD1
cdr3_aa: CSARGSGGGETQYF
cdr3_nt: TGCAGTGCTAGGGGTTCAGGGGGCGGGGAGACCCAGTACTTC

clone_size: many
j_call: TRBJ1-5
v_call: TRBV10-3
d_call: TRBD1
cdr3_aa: CAISRTGANQPQHF
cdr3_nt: TGTGCCATCAGTAGGACAGGGGCGAATCAGCCCCAGCATTTT

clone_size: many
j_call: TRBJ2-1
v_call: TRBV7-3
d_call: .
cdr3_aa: CASSLNGGTEQFF
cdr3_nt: TGTGCCAGCAGCTTAAATGGGGGCACCGAGCAGTTCTTC

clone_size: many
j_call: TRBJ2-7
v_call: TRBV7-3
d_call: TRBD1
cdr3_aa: CASSFLTGDNNEQYF
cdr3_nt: TGTGCCAGCAGCTTCCTTACAGGGGATAACAACGAGCAGTACTTC

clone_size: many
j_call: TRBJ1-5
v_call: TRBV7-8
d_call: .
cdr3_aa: CASSSGVDQPQHF
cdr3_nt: TGTGCCAGCAGCTCAGGGGTTGATCAGCCCCAGCATTTT

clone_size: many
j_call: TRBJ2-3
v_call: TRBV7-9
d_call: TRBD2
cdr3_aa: CASSFTSTSGGGDTQYF
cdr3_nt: TGTGCCAGCAGCTTCACCAGCACTAGCGGGGGAGGGGATACGCAGTATTTT

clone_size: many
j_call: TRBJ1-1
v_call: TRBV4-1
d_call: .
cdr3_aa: CAARSVAGPPEAFF
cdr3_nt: TGCGCCGCCCGGTCCGTCGCCGGGCCCCCTGAAGCTTTCTTT

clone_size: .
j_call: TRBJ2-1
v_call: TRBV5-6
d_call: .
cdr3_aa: CASQWRPKDNEQFF
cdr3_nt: TGTGCCAGCCAATGGAGGCCTAAGGACAATGAGCAGTTCTTC

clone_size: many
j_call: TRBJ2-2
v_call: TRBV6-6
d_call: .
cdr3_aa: CASRGWGTGELFF
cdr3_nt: TGTGCCAGCAGGGGTTGGGGTACCGGGGAGCTGTTTTTT

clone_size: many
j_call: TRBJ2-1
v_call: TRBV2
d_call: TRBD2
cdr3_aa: CASSGDYGGGQFF
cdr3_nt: TGTGCCAGCAGTGGTGATTACGGGGGGGGTCAGTTCTTC

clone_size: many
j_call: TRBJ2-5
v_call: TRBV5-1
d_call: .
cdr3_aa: CASSPGPTIGETQYF
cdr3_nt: TGCGCCAGCAGCCCCGGACCGACAATCGGTGAGACCCAGTACTTC

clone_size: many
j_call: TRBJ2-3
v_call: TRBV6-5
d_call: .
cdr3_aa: CASSYSRLTDTQYF
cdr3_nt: TGTGCCAGCAGTTACTCGAGGCTCACAGATACGCAGTATTTT

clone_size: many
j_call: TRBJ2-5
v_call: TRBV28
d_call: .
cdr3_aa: CASSLTLSPTAQETQYF
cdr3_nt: TGTGCCAGCAGTTTGACCCTAAGTCCAACCGCCCAAGAGACCCAGTACTTC

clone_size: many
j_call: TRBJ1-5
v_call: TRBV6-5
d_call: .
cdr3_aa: CASKVRDTNQPQHF
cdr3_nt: TGTGCCAGCAAAGTCCGGGACACCAATCAGCCCCAGCATTTT

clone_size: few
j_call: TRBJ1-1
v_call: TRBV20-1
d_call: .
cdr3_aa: CSASRGWNTEAFF
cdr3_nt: TGCAGTGCTTCCAGGGGCTGGAACACTGAAGCTTTCTTT

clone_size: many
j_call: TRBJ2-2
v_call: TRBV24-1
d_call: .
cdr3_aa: CATSSVPTGELFF
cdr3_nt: TGTGCCACCAGTTCAGTACCCACCGGGGAGCTGTTTTTT

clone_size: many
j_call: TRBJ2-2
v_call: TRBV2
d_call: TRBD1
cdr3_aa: CASRGQGNTGELFF
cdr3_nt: TGTGCCAGCAGGGGACAGGGGAACACCGGGGAGCTGTTTTTT

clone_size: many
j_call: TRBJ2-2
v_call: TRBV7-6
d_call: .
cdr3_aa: CASSLASRAGTPNTGELFF
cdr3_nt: TGTGCCAGCAGCTTAGCGAGCCGGGCAGGTACTCCGAACACCGGGGAGCTGTTTTTT

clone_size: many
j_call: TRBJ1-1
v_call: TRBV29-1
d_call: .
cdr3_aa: CSVAHTGMTEAFF
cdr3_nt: TGCAGCGTTGCCCACACCGGAATGACTGAAGCTTTCTTT

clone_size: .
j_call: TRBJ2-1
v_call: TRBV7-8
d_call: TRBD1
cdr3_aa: CASSRRDRGSPLQFF
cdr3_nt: TGTGCCAGCAGCCGCAGAGACAGGGGCTCCCCTCTCCAGTTCTTC

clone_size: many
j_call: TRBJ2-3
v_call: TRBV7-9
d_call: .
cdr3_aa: CASSREPGSYTDTQYF
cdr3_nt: TGTGCCAGCAGCCGCGAACCTGGCAGCTACACAGATACGCAGTATTTT

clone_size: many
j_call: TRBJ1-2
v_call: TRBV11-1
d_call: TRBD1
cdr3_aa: CASSLVPGTGATNYGYTF
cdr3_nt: TGTGCCAGCAGCTTAGTCCCCGGGACAGGTGCAACTAACTATGGCTACACCTTC